The source of this T cell receptor beta chain is a study of identical twins. The CDR3 totals 15 residues. Germline lookup yields CDR1 SNHLY and CDR2 FYNNEI. Trimming at V came to 3 bases and at J to 7 bases, leaving 6 bases not matched to a gene. This clonotype appeared many times. MiXCR was run by TCRdb on the 5' RACE reads, yielding one entry per CDR3 protein. The sample yields 690,000 or so distinct CDR3 sequences, over 8.5% seen once. These data are also associated with another study on yellow fever vaccine responses in identical twins.

The sequenced material came from PBMCs. This TCR was recovered from a woman younger than 35 in good health. The chain recombines TRBV2 with TRBJ2-1; 10 bases line up with TRBD2. DNA for the CDR3: TGTGCCAGCAGTGATTGGCTAGCGGGAGCTAATGAGCAGTTCTTC. Encoded protein: CASSDWLAGANEQFF.